These 26 T cell receptor beta chains share one sample of origin, sequenced in a study of long-term antiretroviral therapy in people with HIV. Sequencing used immunoSEQ v3.0 at survey level. Sequencing used immunoSEQ multiplex PCR; TCRdb keeps in-frame clones, though not all of them. The top ten hold 8.5% to 10% of the sample, which has roughly 18,000 clones, 91% seen once. Sequences were derived from unsorted PBMCs, sampled 3 years after starting antiretroviral therapy. The origin of the receptors is a man in his fifties or sixties with HIV.

This chain joins TRBV10-2 and TRBJ1-6; D is undetermined. The CDR3 has 16 residues. The germline CDR1 and CDR2 sequences are WSHSY and SAAADI. Trimming cost V 0 bases and J 10 bases, with 16 bases left between them. Written as DNA, the CDR3 is TGCGCCAGCAGTGAGTCGTCTGTCAACGCGGGGTCACCCCTCCACTTT. Translating it yields CASSESSVNAGSPLHF.

In this sample, this clone is medium-sized. The chain combines TRBV6-4 with TRBJ1-1; D unresolved. CDR1 is MRHNA and CDR2 is SNTAGT in the germline V gene. V was clipped by 6 bases and J by 1 base, with 9 bases between them. The CDR3 has 13 amino acids. As DNA, the CDR3 is TGTGCCAGCAGCGACGGGTGGAACACTGAAGCTTTCTTT. It encodes CASSDGWNTEAFF.

The V and J genes are TRBV4-3 and TRBJ2-2; D remains ambiguous. This CDR3 comprises 18 residues. V lost 3 bases and J lost 0, with 17 bases in between. CDR1 and CDR2 (germline): LGHNA, YSLEER. Here the CDR3 DNA reads TGCGCCAGCAGCCACCTACAACAAGCAACAGCGAACACCGGGGAGCTGTTTTTT. It yields the protein CASSHLQQATANTGELFF.

The V and J genes are TRBV10-3 and TRBJ2-1; the match to TRBD2 covers 7 bases. CDR3 length: 15 residues. V lost 0 bases, J lost 7 bases, and 6 bases stayed unmatched. The V gene's germline CDR1 is ENHRY and CDR2 SYGVKD. The DNA of the CDR3 is TGTGCCATCAGTGAGTCTGGGGGGAGGGGTAATGAGCAGTTCTTC. It is translated as CAISESGGRGNEQFF.

The chain employs TRBV28 and TRBJ1-5; D is ambiguous. Germline loops: CDR1 MDHEN, CDR2 SYDVKM. The CDR3 covers 11 residues. V lost 2 bases, J lost 6 bases, and 2 bases lay in between. DNA for the CDR3: TGTGCCAGCAGTTTAACTCAGCCCCAGCATTTT. Its protein is CASSLTQPQHF.

The V gene is TRBV14, the J gene TRBJ2-2; a weak D match, TRBD1 (5 bases). Germline assignment: CDR1 SGHDN and CDR2 FVKESK. There are 16 residues in the CDR3. V lost 3 bases to trimming and J lost 1 base, with 12 bases between them. The CDR3 sequence: CASSQRTSRNTGELFF. In DNA, the CDR3 is TGTGCCAGCAGCCAGAGGACATCCCGGAACACCGGGGAGCTGTTTTTT. The whole variable domain, remainder taken from reference TRBV14 and TRBJ2-2, is EAGVTQFPSHSVIEKGQTVTLRCDPISGHDNLYWYRRVMGKEIKFLLHFVKESKQDESGMPNNRFLAERTGGTYSTLKVQPAELEDSGVYFCASSQRTSRNTGELFFGEGSRLTVL.

The chain joins TRBV5-1 to TRBJ1-3; no definite D call. Germline lookup yields CDR1 SGHRS and CDR2 YFSETQ. Trimming left V 0 bases short and J 0 bases short, with 7 bases between. The CDR3 covers 15 residues. The CDR3 is CASSLEPISGNTIYF. The CDR3 nucleotides are TGCGCCAGCAGCTTGGAACCGATCTCTGGAAACACCATATATTTT.

This rearrangement joins TRBV6-5 to TRBJ2-2; D not certain. Germline CDR1 is MNHEY and CDR2 is SVGAGI. Deletions cut 1 base from V and 3 bases from J, with 9 bases between. The CDR3 spans 15 residues. This CDR3 is CASSYLGRYTGELFF. CDR3 DNA: TGTGCCAGCAGTTACTTGGGCAGATACACCGGGGAGCTGTTTTTT.

This clone has only one observation. The chain links TRBV11-2 to TRBJ1-2; D gene ambiguous. Germline-derived CDR1 and CDR2 are SGHAT and FQNNGV. The CDR3 spans 15 residues. Trimming took off 0 bases at V and 0 bases at J, with 8 bases between the two ends. The CDR3 region has the DNA TGTGCCAGCAGCTTAGATCCAGAAGCTAACTATGGCTACACCTTC. Translated: CASSLDPEANYGYTF.

The CDR3, as DNA: TGTGCCAGCATGGAATGGGGTTCACCCCTCCACTTT. This codes for CASMEWGSPLHF. The genes are TRBV27 and TRBJ1-6; D not resolved. The CDR3 loop spans 12 amino acids. In germline, CDR1 is MNHEY, CDR2 SMNVEV (reference sequence). Trimming took off 7 bases at V and 9 bases at J, with 10 bases between the two ends.

This rearrangement joins TRBV7-8 to TRBJ1-1, with unresolved D. Germline-derived CDR1 and CDR2 are SGHVS and FQNEAQ. The CDR3 is made up of 13 amino acids. Deletions cut 5 bases from V and 3 bases from J, with 10 bases between. The CDR3 spells CASSRARDTEAFF. The DNA for the CDR3 is TGTGCCAGCAGCCGAGCGAGGGACACTGAAGCTTTCTTT.

In this sample, this clone turned up once. The chain has TRBV14 and TRBJ1-2, with TRBD1 identical over 8 bases. The CDR3 runs 15 residues. With V trimmed by 0 bases and J by 4 bases, 4 bases remained unmatched. Germline-derived CDR1 and CDR2 are SGHDN and FVKESK. Written as DNA, the CDR3 is TGTGCCAGCAGCCAAGAGGGACAGGAATTCTATGGCTACACCTTC. Translation gives CASSQEGQEFYGYTF.

The V call is TRBV19, the J call TRBJ2-3; 7 bases align to TRBD1. Germline trimming cut 3 bases from V and 4 bases from J; bases unmatched to any gene: 10. The CDR3 consists of 16 residues. Germline V lookup: CDR1 LNHDA, CDR2 SQIVND (reference sequence). The chain's CDR3 is CASSIPNRQGPDTQYF. CDR3 in DNA: TGTGCCAGTAGTATCCCAAATCGACAGGGCCCAGATACGCAGTATTTT.

The gene calls are TRBV7-2 and TRBJ1-4, with D possibly matching TRBD1 (6 bases). The V end lost 8 bases, the J end lost 3 bases, and 16 bases lay between the germline ends. The CDR3 has 15 residues. The germline gives CDR1 SGHTA, CDR2 FQGNSA. CDR3 loop: CASSRGGRANEKLFF. The CDR3 DNA reads TGTGCCAGCTCCCGGGGGGGGCGGGCTAATGAAAAACTGTTTTTT.

The rearrangement links TRBV5-1 to TRBJ1-2; D call uncertain. Germline CDR1 is SGHRS and CDR2 is YFSETQ. The CDR3 loop spans 14 amino acids. V lost 4 bases, J lost 0 bases, and 10 bases lay in between. In DNA, the CDR3 is TGCGCCAGCAGCGCCCGAGCCCCTAACTATGGCTACACCTTC. Translating it yields CASSARAPNYGYTF. The variable domain in full, completed from reference TRBV5-1 and TRBJ1-2, reads KAGVTQTPRYLIKTRGQQVTLSCSPISGHRSVSWYQQTPGQGLQFLFEYFSETQRNKGNFPGRFSGRQFSNSRSEMNVSTLELGDSALYLCASSARAPNYGYTFGSGTRLTVV.

CDR3: CASSYSPGQGGSPLHF. CDR3 nucleotides: TGTGCCAGCAGTTACTCGCCGGGACAGGGAGGTTCACCCCTCCACTTT. The chain has TRBV6-5 and TRBJ1-6; TRBD1 matches 9 bases. The CDR3 runs to 16 residues. The J segment lost 9 bases and the V segment lost 0 bases, leaving 6 bases of the junction unmatched. Per the germline V gene, CDR1 is MNHEY and CDR2 is SVGAGI.

The rearrangement links TRBV10-3 to TRBJ2-1; D remains ambiguous. Trimming removed 0 bases from V and 0 bases from J, with 6 bases in between. There are 15 residues in the CDR3. The V gene's germline CDR1 is ENHRY and CDR2 SYGVKD. In nucleotides, the CDR3 is TGTGCCATCAGTGAGTCGGGAAGCTCCTACAATGAGCAGTTCTTC. Translating gives CAISESGSSYNEQFF.

The V call is TRBV5-8, the J call TRBJ1-6; D is uncertain. Trimming cost V 4 bases and J 9 bases, with 14 bases left between them. This CDR3 has 14 residues. Germline V gene sequence: CDR1 SGHTS, CDR2 YDEGEE. The CDR3 protein is CASSPGPGISPLHF. The CDR3 DNA sequence: TGTGCCAGCAGCCCCGGGCCCGGGATTTCACCCCTCCACTTT.

The CDR3 reads CASRGGRGSYEQYF. CDR3 nucleotide sequence: TGTGCCAGCAGGGGGGGCAGGGGCTCCTACGAGCAGTACTTC. The genes are TRBV6-1 and TRBJ2-7; D tentatively reads TRBD1 or TRBD2 (6 bases each). Germline loops: CDR1 MNHNS, CDR2 SASEGT. The CDR3 has 14 residues. Trimming took 6 bases from V and 0 from J, leaving 12 bases between them.

The chain joins TRBV9 to TRBJ1-1; TRBD1 matches at 8 bases. This CDR3 comprises 16 residues. Trimming cost V 3 bases and J 4 bases; bases outside gene matches: 11. Germline CDR1 is SGDLS and CDR2 is YYNGEE. The chain's CDR3 is CASSAGDRREVTEAFF. The DNA of the CDR3 is TGTGCCAGCAGCGCCGGGGACAGGCGGGAGGTCACTGAAGCTTTCTTT. Full variable domain (remainder filled in from reference TRBV9 and TRBJ1-1): DSGVTQTPKHLITATGQRVTLRCSPRSGDLSVYWYQQSLDQGLQFLIQYYNGEERAKGNILERFSAQQFPDLHSELNLSSLELGDSALYFCASSAGDRREVTEAFFGQGTRLTVV.

The chain carries TRBV2 and TRBJ1-6; D unresolved. CDR1 and CDR2 from the germline V gene are SNHLY and FYNNEI. CDR3 size: 16 residues. Trimming shortened V by 3 bases and J by 0 bases, and 9 bases separated the two germline ends. The chain's CDR3 is CASSEWVSSYNSPLHF. CDR3 coding DNA: TGTGCCAGCAGTGAGTGGGTGAGCTCCTATAATTCACCCCTCCACTTT.

The V call is TRBV2, the J call TRBJ1-1; D is possibly TRBD1 (6 bases). Germline CDR1 is SNHLY and CDR2 is FYNNEI. V gave up 4 bases and J gave up 2 bases, with 11 bases separating them. The CDR3 length is 14 residues. Here the CDR3 DNA reads TGTGCCAGCAGTGTCATGGGACAAAACACTGAAGCTTTCTTT. Translation gives CASSVMGQNTEAFF.

J is TRBJ2-4 and V is TRBV7-9; perhaps D is TRBD1 or TRBD2 (5 bases each). V was trimmed by 4 bases and J by 8 bases, leaving 15 bases between them. Germline CDR1 reads SEHNR; CDR2 reads FQNEAQ (reference sequence). The CDR3 length is 14 residues. The CDR3 region has the DNA TGTGCCAGCAGCTCGGGGACCGGACGGCACATTCAGTACTTC. Its translation: CASSSGTGRHIQYF.

CDR3 coding DNA: TGTGCCAGCAGGGAACCGAGCTCCTATAATTCACCCCTCCACTTT. Translated: CASREPSSYNSPLHF. The chain is built from TRBV2 and TRBJ1-6; D gene unclear. Germline CDR1 is SNHLY and CDR2 is FYNNEI. CDR3 length equals 15 residues. The V end was cut by 6 bases, the J end by 0 bases, with 9 bases between.

The chain couples TRBV19 to TRBJ1-6; 9 bases are a match to TRBD1. Losses at the gene ends were 7 bases for V and 9 bases for J; bases not matched to a gene: 4. The CDR3 is 13 residues long. Germline assignment: CDR1 LNHDA and CDR2 SQIVND (reference sequence). The CDR3 DNA reads as TGTGCCAGTACCACAGGGGGCGTTTCACCCCTCCACTTT. Protein product: CASTTGGVSPLHF.

This clone is a singleton in its sample. The chain combines TRBV18 with TRBJ2-3; unclear D gene. From germline, CDR1 is KGHSH and CDR2 LQKENI. Trimming removed 2 bases at V and 3 bases at J, with 3 bases between. This CDR3 region has 12 residues. The CDR3 here is CASSPKTDTQYF. The CDR3 coding sequence is TGTGCCAGCTCACCAAAGACAGATACGCAGTATTTT.